The 8 T cell receptor beta chains listed next were all sequenced from one sample in a study of T-cell memory formation after mild COVID-19. TCRdb redid the calling of the 5' RACE reads with MiXCR, one entry per CDR3 protein. The data contain just over 300,000 distinct CDR3 sequences, roughly a fifth of them singletons. The sequencing sample was made of PBMCs or a T cell subset sorted from them (not recorded which). These receptors came from a man between 18 and 29 years old who had mild COVID-19 (a few samples of this study predate the infection). Cell type and time point are not known.

This clonotype was counted between two and nine times. The chain is built from TRBV7-8 and TRBJ2-5; possibly TRBD1 for D (6 bases). The V end was cut by 3 bases, the J end by 5 bases, with 10 bases between. The CDR3 has 13 residues. The V gene's germline CDR1 is SGHVS and CDR2 FQNEAQ. The CDR3 loop is CASSFGQWETQYF. The DNA for the CDR3 is TGTGCCAGCAGCTTTGGACAGTGGGAGACCCAGTACTTC.

This chain uses TRBV11-1 with TRBJ2-1; D is possibly TRBD1 (6 bases). Per germline, CDR1 SGHAT and CDR2 FQDESV (reference sequence). The CDR3 spans 12 residues. Trimming removed 6 bases at V and 10 bases at J, with 13 bases between. DNA of the CDR3: TGTGCCAGCAGGAGTGGGGGCGCCGAGCAGTTCTTC. Translated: CASRSGGAEQFF.

The CDR3 loop is CASSPGLTGGHEKLFF. The CDR3 DNA is TGCGCCAGCAGCCCCGGCCTGACAGGAGGACACGAAAAACTGTTTTTT. The V call is TRBV5-1, the J call TRBJ1-4, with D tentatively TRBD1 (6 bases). V shed 4 bases and J shed 8 bases, with 21 bases lying between them. In germline, CDR1 is SGHRS, CDR2 YFSETQ. The CDR3 loop spans 16 amino acids. The full variable domain, with the rest looked up from reference TRBV5-1 and TRBJ1-4, is KAGVTQTPRYLIKTRGQQVTLSCSPISGHRSVSWYQQTPGQGLQFLFEYFSETQRNKGNFPGRFSGRQFSNSRSEMNVSTLELGDSALYLCASSPGLTGGHEKLFFGSGTQLSVL.

The V call is TRBV6-5, the J call TRBJ2-7; 7 bases map to TRBD1. With 5 bases clipped from V and 0 bases from J, the junction kept 7 bases outside the gene matches. Germline V gene lookup returns CDR1 MNHEY and CDR2 SVGAGI. The CDR3 is 15 residues long. The CDR3 is CASSRTGPHSYEQYF. DNA for the CDR3: TGTGCCAGCAGTAGGACAGGCCCCCACTCCTACGAGCAGTACTTC.

This clonotype turned up a few times. The chain uses TRBV6-2 or TRBV6-3 and TRBJ2-7; D unclear. Germline V gives CDR1 MNHEY, CDR2 SVGEGT. The CDR3 extends over 14 amino acids. V was shortened by 0 bases and J by 7 bases, with 13 bases between the two germline ends. CDR3 DNA sequence: TGTGCCAGCAGTTACTCGATCGCGGAAGGGGAGCAGTACTTC. It codes for CASSYSIAEGEQYF.

In its sample, this clonotype was seen a few times. This chain connects TRBV12-3 or TRBV12-4 to TRBJ2-3; D uncertain. Between the trimmed V and J ends, which lost 8 bases and 3 bases, there was a span of 18 bases. The CDR3 has 15 residues. The CDR3 here is CASGRVFGPTDTQYF. In nucleotides, the CDR3 is TGTGCCAGCGGACGGGTCTTTGGGCCTACAGATACGCAGTATTTT.

This clonotype was detected only a few times. J is TRBJ2-1 and V is TRBV15, with TRBD1 matching 7 bases. The CDR3 consists of 14 residues. Germline loops: CDR1 LNHNV, CDR2 YYDKDF (reference sequence). The V segment lost 4 bases and the J segment 4 bases; nucleotides outside the gene matches: 4. The CDR3, as DNA: TGTGCCACCAGCATAGGGGGCTCGTACAATGAGCAGTTCTTC. Translation: CATSIGGSYNEQFF.

The J gene is TRBJ1-6, the V gene TRBV12-3 or TRBV12-4; possibly TRBD1 for D (5 bases). Trimming stripped 5 bases from V and 9 bases from J, with 17 bases between. This CDR3 contains 15 residues. CDR3 sequence (DNA): TGTGCCAGCAGTGTCCAGGGAAACATAGTTTCACCCCTCCACTTT. Translated: CASSVQGNIVSPLHF.